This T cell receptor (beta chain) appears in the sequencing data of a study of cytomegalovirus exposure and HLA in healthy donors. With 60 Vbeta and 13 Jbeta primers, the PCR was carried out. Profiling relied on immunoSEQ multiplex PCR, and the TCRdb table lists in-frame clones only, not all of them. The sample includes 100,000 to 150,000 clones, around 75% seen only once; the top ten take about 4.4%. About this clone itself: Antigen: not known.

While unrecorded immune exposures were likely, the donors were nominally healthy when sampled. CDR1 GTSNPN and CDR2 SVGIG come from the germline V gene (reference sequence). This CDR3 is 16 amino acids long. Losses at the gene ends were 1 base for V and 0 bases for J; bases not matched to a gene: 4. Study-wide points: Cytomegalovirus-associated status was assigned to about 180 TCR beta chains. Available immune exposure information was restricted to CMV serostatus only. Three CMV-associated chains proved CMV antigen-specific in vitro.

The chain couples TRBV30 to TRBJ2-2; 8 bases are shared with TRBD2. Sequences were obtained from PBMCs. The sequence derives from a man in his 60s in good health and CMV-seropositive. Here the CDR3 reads CAWSGLAGSNTGELFF. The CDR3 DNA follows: TGTGCCTGGAGTGGGCTAGCGGGTTCGAACACCGGGGAGCTGTTTTTT.